The 2 T cell receptor beta chains listed next were all sequenced from one sample in a study of cytomegalovirus exposure and HLA in healthy donors. PCR used 60 Vbeta primers and 13 Jbeta primers. Data came from immunoSEQ multiplex PCR; TCRdb stores just in-frame clones and leaves some out. Seen here are 150,000 to 200,000 clones, approximately 86% observed once, and the top ten hold approximately 2%. Sequenced: PBMCs. The receptors come from a woman under 30 in good health and CMV-seronegative.

V gene TRBV19 combines with J gene TRBJ2-1, with a possible D match to TRBD2 (6 bases). Trimming pared 2 bases from V and 8 bases from J, leaving 10 bases between. The CDR3 contains 13 residues. Germline loops: CDR1 LNHDA, CDR2 SQIVND (reference sequence). CDR3 region: CASSIRLAYEQFF. The CDR3 bases are TGTGCCAGTAGTATACGGCTAGCGTATGAGCAGTTCTTC.

The J gene is TRBJ2-3, the V gene TRBV6-4; D is uncertain. The V gene's germline CDR1 is MRHNA and CDR2 SNTAGT. With 3 bases removed from V and 1 base from J, the gap between germline ends came to 8 bases. This CDR3 contains 14 residues. DNA for the CDR3: TGTGCCAGCAGTGAAGCTTATGGCACAGATACGCAGTATTTT. Its translation is CASSEAYGTDTQYF.